The entry below describes one TCR beta chain. Its antigen is undetermined. This specimen comes from a study of cytomegalovirus exposure and HLA in healthy donors. Turning to the study itself: The same platform used for the approximately 700 first-cohort repertoires was also used for the 95 to 150 validation repertoires, as a later analysis reported.

Broader study findings: Reportedly, diagnosis of cytomegalovirus status by the classifier showed high specificity and sensitivity. It was 164 TCR beta chains that were listed as cytomegalovirus-associated. Rarity held for most TCR sequences, but there were some public TCRs that occurred in many donors.

Assay used: immunoSEQ multiplex PCR; TCRdb lists only in-frame clones, some missing. Among some 200,000 clones listed, about 90% were seen once. Sequencing was performed on PBMCs. This TCR came from a woman between 18 and 29 years old in good health and CMV-seronegative.

CDR3 sequence reads: CASSPGFSYEQYF. The CDR3 nucleotides read TGTGCCAGCAGCCCGGGGTTCTCCTACGAGCAGTACTTC. This chain uses TRBV7-9 with TRBJ2-7, with a possible D match to TRBD2 (5 bases). Germline lookup yields CDR1 SEHNR and CDR2 FQNEAQ (reference sequence). Trimming stripped 5 bases from V and 0 bases from J, with 8 bases between. The CDR3 is 13 residues long.